This record concerns one T cell receptor (beta chain) sequence. It lacks a known antigen. Qualities for individual bases were not recorded, and no much larger clone is one base off. Libraries were prepared through PCR. The sample was run on an Illumina HiSeq 4000. High-throughput sequencing was used to profile the TCR beta-chain CDR3 region of every patient. In the original analysis: The researchers built a classifier to tell apart papillary thyroid cancer patients with distant metastasis, based on CDR3 differences among clinicopathological groups. The Shannon index was used to measure repertoire diversity, and the Morisita-Horn index was used to measure how similar tumor and blood repertoires were. Clones were called with MiXCR by TCRdb after fastp trimmed the public reads at Q25, and only in-frame beta chains were retained. The V and J calls were determined by TCRdb, not by the authors. Here the sample has under 20,000 clones; approximately 25% occur a single time. The top ten constitute roughly 3.1% of the sample.

This sample stems from a study of metastatic and nonmetastatic thyroid tumors (dated by TCRdb to 2019 to 2021). Context from the whole study: The researchers compared repertoires between peripheral blood samples and tumor or nodule tissue samples from patients with malignant or benign thyroid disease.

None of the patients had been given any treatment before thyroid surgery. Using T-cell receptor beta sequencing, the researchers looked back retrospectively at clinical samples from patients, gathered between the early 2010s and the late 2010s. Beyond this particular receptor, the publication reports: In both blood and tumor samples, TCR beta diversity was reported to be significantly higher in malignant tumors than in benign nodules.

Trimming costs V 1 base and J 10 bases, and their ends lie 8 bases apart. The germline V gene gives CDR1 as KGHSH and CDR2 as LQKENI. The CDR3 runs 12 residues from the cysteine to the phenylalanine. Of the read, only the CDR3 DNA is kept; its 36 bases are in frame from base 1. The rearrangement combines TRBV18 with TRBJ2-1; the best D guess is TRBD2, with 6 bases matching. This receptor was obtained from a male donor with papillary thyroid cancer or a benign thyroid nodule (not recorded which). Some clones in this sample may be carry-over from other donors' samples. The sample was blood. The nucleotide sequence reads as follows: TGTGCCAGCTCACCACGCCGGGAGGAGCAGTTCTTC. Its coded protein is CASSPRREEQFF.